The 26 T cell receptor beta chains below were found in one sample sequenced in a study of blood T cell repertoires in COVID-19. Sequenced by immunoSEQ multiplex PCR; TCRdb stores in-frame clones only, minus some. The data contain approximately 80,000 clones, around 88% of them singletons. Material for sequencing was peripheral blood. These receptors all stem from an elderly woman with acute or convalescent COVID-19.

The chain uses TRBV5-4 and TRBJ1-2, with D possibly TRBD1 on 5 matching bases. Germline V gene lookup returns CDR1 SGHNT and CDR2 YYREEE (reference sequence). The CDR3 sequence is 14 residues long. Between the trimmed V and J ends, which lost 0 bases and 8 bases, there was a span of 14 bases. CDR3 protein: CASSLASQGRGYTF. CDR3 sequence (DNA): TGTGCCAGCAGCTTGGCCAGTCAGGGTCGGGGCTACACCTTC.

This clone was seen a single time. The CDR3 nucleotides are TGTGCCAGCTCACCGTCCAACCTCGTGGGACAGCTACCTGAGGAGCAGTTCTTC. As protein: CASSPSNLVGQLPEEQFF. This chain connects TRBV18 to TRBJ2-1; 7 bases fit TRBD1. This CDR3 is built from 18 residues. With 3 bases clipped from V and 10 bases from J, the junction kept 21 bases outside the gene matches. Germline CDR1 is KGHSH and CDR2 is LQKENI.

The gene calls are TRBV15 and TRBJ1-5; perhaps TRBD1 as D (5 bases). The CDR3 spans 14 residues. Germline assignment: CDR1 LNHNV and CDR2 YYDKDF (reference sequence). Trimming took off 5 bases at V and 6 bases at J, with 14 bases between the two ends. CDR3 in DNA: TGTGCCACCAGCCGCGGGACGCCGGGTCAGCCCCAGCATTTT. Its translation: CATSRGTPGQPQHF.

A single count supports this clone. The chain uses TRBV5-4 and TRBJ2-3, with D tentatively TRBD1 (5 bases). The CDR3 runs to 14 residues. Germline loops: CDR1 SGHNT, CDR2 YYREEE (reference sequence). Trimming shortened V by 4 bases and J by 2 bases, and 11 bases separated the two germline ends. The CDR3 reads CASSPWTTTDTQYF. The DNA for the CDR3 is TGTGCCAGCAGCCCGTGGACAACCACAGATACGCAGTATTTT. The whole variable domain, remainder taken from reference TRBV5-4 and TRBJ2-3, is ETGVTQSPTHLIKTRGQQVTLRCSSQSGHNTVSWYQQALGQGPQFIFQYYREEENGRGNFPPRFSGLQFPNYSSELNVNALELDDSALYLCASSPWTTTDTQYFGPGTRLTVL.

Here the CDR3 DNA reads TGTGCCAGCAGTTTAATGAGTCTCAATGAGCAGTTCTTC. Amino acid sequence: CASSLMSLNEQFF. The V call is TRBV12-3 or TRBV12-4, the J call TRBJ2-1; the D is unclear. V was clipped by 2 bases and J by 6 bases, with 8 bases between them. The CDR3 is 13 amino acids.

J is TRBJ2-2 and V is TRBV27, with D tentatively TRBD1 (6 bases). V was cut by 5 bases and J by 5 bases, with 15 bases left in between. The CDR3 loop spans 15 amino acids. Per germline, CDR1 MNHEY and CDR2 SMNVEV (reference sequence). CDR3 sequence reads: CASSPWGRGTGELFF. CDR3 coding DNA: TGTGCCAGCAGTCCGTGGGGGCGCGGGACCGGGGAGCTGTTTTTT.

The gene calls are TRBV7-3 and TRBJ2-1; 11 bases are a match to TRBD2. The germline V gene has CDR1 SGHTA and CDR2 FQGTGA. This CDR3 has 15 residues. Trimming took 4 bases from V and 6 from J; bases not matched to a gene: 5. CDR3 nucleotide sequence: TGTGCCAGCAGCTCCAATAGCGGGAGGGCCAATGAGCAGTTCTTC. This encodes CASSSNSGRANEQFF.

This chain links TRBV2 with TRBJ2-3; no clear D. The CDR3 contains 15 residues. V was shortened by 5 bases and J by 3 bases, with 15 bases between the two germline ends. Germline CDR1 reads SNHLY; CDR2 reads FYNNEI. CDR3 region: CASSPLAVGTDTQYF. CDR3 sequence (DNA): TGTGCCAGCAGTCCTCTTGCGGTGGGTACAGATACGCAGTATTTT.

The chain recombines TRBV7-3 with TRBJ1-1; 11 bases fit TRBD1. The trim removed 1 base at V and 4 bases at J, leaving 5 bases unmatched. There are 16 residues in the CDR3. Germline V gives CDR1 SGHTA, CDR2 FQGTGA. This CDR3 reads CASSLMGTGGGTEAFF. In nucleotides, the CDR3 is TGTGCCAGCAGCTTAATGGGGACAGGGGGAGGCACTGAAGCTTTCTTT.

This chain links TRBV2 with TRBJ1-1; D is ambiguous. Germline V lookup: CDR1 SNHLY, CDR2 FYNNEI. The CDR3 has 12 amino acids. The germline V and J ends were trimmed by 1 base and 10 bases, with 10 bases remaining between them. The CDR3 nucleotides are TGTGCCAGCAGTGAAGGCGGGATTGGAGCTTTCTTT. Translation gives CASSEGGIGAFF.

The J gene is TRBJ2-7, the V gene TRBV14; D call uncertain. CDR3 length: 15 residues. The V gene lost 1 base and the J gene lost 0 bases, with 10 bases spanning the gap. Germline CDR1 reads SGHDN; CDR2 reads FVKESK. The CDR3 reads CASSQGQWSSYEQYF. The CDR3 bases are TGTGCCAGCAGCCAAGGGCAGTGGAGCTCCTACGAGCAGTACTTC.

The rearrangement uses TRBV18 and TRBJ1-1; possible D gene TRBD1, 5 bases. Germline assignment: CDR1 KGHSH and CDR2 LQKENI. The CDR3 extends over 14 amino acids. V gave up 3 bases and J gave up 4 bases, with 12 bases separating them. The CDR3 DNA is TGTGCCAGCTCACCTCGGGGGGGTAGCACTGAAGCTTTCTTT. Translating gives CASSPRGGSTEAFF.

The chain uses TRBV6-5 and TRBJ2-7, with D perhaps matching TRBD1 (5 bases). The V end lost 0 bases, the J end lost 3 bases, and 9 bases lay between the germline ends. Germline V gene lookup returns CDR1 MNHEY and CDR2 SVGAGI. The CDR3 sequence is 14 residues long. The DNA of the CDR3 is TGTGCCAGCAGTTACTCGATACAGGACTACGAGCAGTACTTC. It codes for CASSYSIQDYEQYF.

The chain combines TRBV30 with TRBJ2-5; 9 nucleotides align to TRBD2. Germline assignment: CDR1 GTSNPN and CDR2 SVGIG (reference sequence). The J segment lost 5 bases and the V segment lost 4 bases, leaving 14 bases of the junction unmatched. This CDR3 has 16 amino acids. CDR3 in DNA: TGTGCCTGGACCAAAGGAGTGCTTAGCGGGAGTGAGACCCAGTACTTC. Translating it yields CAWTKGVLSGSETQYF. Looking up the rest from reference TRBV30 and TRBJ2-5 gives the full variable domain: SQTIHQWPATLVQPVGSPLSLECTVEGTSNPNLYWYRQAAGRGLQLLFYSVGIGQISSEVPQNLSASRPQDRQFILSSKKLLLSDSGFYLCAWTKGVLSGSETQYFGPGTRLLVL.

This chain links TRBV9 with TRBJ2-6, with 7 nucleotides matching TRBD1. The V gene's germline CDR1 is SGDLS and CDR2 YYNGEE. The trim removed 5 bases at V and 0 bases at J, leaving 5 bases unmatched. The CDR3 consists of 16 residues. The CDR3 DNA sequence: TGTGCCAGCAGATACGGGACAGACTCTGGGGCCAACGTCCTGACTTTC. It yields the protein CASRYGTDSGANVLTF.

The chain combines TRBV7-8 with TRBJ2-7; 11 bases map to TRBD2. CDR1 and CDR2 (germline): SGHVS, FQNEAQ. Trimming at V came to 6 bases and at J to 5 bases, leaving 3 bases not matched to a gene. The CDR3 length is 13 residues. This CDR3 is CASSSSGRNEQYF. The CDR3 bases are TGTGCCAGCAGTTCTAGCGGGAGGAACGAGCAGTACTTC.

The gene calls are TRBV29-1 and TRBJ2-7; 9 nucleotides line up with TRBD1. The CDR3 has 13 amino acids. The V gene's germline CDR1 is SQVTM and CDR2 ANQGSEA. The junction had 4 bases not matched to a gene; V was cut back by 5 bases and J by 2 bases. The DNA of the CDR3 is TGCAGCGTTTCACAGGGGGCGGCCTACGAGCAGTACTTC. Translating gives CSVSQGAAYEQYF.

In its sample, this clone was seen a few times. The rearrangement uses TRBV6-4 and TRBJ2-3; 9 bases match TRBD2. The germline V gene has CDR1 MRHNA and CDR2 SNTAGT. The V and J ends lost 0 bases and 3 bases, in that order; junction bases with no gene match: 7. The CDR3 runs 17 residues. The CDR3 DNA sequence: TGTGCCAGCAGTGACTCCCCAGCGGGAGGTGGTACAGATACGCAGTATTTT. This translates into CASSDSPAGGGTDTQYF.

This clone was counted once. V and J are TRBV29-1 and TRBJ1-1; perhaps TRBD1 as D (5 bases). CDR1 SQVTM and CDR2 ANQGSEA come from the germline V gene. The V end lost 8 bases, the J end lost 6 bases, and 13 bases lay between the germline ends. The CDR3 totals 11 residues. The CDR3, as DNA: TGCAGCTTTGCGACGGGGGCTGAAGCTTTCTTT. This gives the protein CSFATGAEAFF.

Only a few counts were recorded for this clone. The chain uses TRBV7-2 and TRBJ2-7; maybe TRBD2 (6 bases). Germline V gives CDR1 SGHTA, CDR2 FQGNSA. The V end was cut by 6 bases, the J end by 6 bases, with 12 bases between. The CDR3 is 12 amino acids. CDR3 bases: TGTGCCAGCAGTCATTCGGAGGGCGAGCAGTACTTC. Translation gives CASSHSEGEQYF.

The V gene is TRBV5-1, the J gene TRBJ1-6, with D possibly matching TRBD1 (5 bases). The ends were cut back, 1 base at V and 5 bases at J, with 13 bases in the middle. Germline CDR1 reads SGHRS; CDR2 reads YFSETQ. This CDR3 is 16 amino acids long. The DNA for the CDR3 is TGCGCCAGCAGCTTGTCAGGGAGGGATAATAATTCACCCCTCCACTTT. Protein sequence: CASSLSGRDNNSPLHF.

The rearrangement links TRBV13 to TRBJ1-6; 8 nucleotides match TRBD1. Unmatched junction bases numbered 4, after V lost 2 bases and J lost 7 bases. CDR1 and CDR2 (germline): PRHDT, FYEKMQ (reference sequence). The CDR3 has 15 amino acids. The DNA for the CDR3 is TGTGCCAGCAGCTTATCGGACAGGGCGAATTCACCCCTCCACTTT. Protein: CASSLSDRANSPLHF.

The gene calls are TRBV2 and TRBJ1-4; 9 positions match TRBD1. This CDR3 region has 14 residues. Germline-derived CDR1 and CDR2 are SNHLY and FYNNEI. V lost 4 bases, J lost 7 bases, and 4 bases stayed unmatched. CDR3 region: CASSGDRVSEKLFF. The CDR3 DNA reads TGTGCCAGCAGTGGGGACAGGGTTTCTGAAAAACTGTTTTTT.

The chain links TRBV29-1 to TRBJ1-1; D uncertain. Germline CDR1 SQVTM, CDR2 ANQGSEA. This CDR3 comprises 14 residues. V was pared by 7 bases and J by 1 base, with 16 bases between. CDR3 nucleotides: TGCAGCGCTCCATCAGGATCTTCGAACACTGAAGCTTTCTTT. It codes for CSAPSGSSNTEAFF.

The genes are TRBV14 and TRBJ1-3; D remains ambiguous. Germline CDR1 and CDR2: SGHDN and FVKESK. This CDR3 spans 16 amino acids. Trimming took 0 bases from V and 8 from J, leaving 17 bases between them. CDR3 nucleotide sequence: TGTGCCAGCAGCCAAGATATATCACTCGGCGGGCACACCATATATTTT. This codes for CASSQDISLGGHTIYF. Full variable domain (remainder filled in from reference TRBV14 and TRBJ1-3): EAGVTQFPSHSVIEKGQTVTLRCDPISGHDNLYWYRRVMGKEIKFLLHFVKESKQDESGMPNNRFLAERTGGTYSTLKVQPAELEDSGVYFCASSQDISLGGHTIYFGEGSWLTVV.

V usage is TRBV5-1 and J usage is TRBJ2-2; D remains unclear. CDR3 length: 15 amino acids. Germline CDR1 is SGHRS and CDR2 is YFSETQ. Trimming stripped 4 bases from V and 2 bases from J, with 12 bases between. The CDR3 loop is CASSTSVGNTGELFF. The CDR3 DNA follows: TGCGCCAGCAGCACCTCGGTCGGTAACACCGGGGAGCTGTTTTTT.